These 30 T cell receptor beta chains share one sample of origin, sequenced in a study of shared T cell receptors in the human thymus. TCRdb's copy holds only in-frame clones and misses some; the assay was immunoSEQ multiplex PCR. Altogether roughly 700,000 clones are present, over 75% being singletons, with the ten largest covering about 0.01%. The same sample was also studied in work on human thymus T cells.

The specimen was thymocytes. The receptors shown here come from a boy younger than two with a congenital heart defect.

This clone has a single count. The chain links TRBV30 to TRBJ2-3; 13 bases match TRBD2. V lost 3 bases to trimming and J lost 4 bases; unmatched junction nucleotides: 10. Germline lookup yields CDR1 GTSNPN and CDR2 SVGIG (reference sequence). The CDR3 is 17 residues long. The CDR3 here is CAWSLTSGRAVADTQYF. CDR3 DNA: TGTGCCTGGAGCCTTACTAGCGGGAGGGCCGTCGCAGATACGCAGTATTTT. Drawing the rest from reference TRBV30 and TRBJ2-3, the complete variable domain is SQTIHQWPATLVQPVGSPLSLECTVEGTSNPNLYWYRQAAGRGLQLLFYSVGIGQISSEVPQNLSASRPQDRQFILSSKKLLLSDSGFYLCAWSLTSGRAVADTQYFGPGTRLTVL.

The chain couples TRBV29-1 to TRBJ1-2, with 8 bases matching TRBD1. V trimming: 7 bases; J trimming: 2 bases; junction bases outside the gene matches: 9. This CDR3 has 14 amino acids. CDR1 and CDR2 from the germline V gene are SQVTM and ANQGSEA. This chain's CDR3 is CSATQGESNYGYTF. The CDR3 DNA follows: TGCAGCGCAACACAGGGGGAATCAAACTATGGCTACACCTTC.

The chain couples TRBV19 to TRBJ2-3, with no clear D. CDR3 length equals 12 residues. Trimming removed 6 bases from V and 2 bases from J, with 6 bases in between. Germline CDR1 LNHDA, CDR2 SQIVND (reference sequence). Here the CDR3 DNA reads TGTGCCAGTAGAAACTACACAGATACGCAGTATTTT. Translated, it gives CASRNYTDTQYF.

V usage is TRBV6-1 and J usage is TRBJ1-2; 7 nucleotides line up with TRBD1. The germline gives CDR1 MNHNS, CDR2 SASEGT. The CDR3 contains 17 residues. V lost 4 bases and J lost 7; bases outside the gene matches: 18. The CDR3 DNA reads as TGTGCCAGCAGTGGGACGATACAGGGGATCCCAGTCTGTGGCTACACCTTC. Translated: CASSGTIQGIPVCGYTF.

The CDR3 loop is CASSATSGKPEQYF. The CDR3 nucleotides read TGTGCCAGCAGCGCGACTAGCGGGAAGCCTGAGCAGTACTTC. V usage is TRBV11-2 and J usage is TRBJ2-7, with 11 nucleotides matching TRBD2. CDR1 and CDR2 from the germline V gene are SGHAT and FQNNGV. Trimming at V came to 5 bases and at J to 7 bases, leaving 7 bases not matched to a gene. The CDR3 has 14 amino acids.

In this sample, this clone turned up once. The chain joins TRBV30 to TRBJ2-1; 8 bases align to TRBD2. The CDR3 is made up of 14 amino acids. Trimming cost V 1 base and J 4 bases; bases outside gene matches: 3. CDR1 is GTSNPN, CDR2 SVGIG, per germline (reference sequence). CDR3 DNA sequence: TGTGCCTGGAGTGCACTAGCGGATTACAATGAGCAGTTCTTC. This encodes CAWSALADYNEQFF.

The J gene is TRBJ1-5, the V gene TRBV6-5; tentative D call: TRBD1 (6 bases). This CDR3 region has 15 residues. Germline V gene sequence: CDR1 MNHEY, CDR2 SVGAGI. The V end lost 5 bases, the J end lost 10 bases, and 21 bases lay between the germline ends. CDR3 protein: CASSPRGGIRGPQHF. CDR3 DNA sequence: TGTGCCAGCAGTCCCCGGGGGGGGATCAGGGGTCCCCAGCATTTT.

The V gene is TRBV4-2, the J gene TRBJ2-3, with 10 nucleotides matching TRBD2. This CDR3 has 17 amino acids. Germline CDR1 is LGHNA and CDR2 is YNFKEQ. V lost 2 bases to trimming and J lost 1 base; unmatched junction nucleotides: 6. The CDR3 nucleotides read TGTGCCAGCAGCCAAAGCAAGCGGGAGGGAGGCACAGATACGCAGTATTTT. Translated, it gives CASSQSKREGGTDTQYF.

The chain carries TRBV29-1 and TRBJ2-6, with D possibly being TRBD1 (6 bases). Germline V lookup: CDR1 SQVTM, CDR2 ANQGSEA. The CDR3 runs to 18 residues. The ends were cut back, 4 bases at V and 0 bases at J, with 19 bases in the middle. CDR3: CSVAVTETGDSGANVLTF. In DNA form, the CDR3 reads TGCAGCGTTGCAGTTACGGAGACAGGCGACTCTGGGGCCAACGTCCTGACTTTC.

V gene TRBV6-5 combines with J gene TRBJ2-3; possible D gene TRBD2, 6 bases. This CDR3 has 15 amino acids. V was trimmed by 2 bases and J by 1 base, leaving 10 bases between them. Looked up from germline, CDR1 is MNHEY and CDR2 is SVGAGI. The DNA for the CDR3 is TGTGCCAGCAGTTACCCCCCGGGGGGCACAGATACGCAGTATTTT. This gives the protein CASSYPPGGTDTQYF.

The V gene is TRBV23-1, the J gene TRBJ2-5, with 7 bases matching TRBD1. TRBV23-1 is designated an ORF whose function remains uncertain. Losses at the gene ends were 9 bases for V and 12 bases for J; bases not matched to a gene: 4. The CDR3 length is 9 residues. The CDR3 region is CASRQGKYF. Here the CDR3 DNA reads TGCGCCAGTCGACAGGGTAAGTACTTC.

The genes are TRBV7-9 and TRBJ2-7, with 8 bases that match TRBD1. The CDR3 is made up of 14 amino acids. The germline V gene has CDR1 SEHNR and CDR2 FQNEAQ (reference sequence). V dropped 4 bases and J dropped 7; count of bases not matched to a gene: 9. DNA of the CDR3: TGTGCCAGCAGCTCGAGACAGGGGTCCGGGGAGCAGTACTTC. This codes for CASSSRQGSGEQYF. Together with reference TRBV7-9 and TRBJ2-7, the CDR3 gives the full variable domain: DTGVSQNPRHKITKRGQNVTFRCDPISEHNRLYWYRQTLGQGPEFLTYFQNEAQLEKSRLLSDRFSAERPKGSFSTLEIQRTEQGDSAMYLCASSSRQGSGEQYFGPGTRLTVT.

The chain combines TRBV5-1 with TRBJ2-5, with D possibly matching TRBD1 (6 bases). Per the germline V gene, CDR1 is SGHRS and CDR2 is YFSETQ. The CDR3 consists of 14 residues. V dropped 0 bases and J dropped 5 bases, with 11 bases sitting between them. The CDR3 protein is CASSLDRDGETQYF. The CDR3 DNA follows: TGCGCCAGCAGCTTGGACAGGGACGGGGAGACCCAGTACTTC. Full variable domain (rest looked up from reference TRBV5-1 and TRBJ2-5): KAGVTQTPRYLIKTRGQQVTLSCSPISGHRSVSWYQQTPGQGLQFLFEYFSETQRNKGNFPGRFSGRQFSNSRSEMNVSTLELGDSALYLCASSLDRDGETQYFGPGTRLLVL.

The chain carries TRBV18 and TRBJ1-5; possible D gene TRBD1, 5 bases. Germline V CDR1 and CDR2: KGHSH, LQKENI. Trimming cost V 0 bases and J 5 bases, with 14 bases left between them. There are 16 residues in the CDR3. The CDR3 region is CASSPPGGSPDQPQHF. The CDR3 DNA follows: TGTGCCAGCTCACCACCGGGGGGAAGCCCTGATCAGCCCCAGCATTTT. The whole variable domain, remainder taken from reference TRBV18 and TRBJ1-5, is NAGVMQNPRHLVRRRGQEARLRCSPMKGHSHVYWYRQLPEEGLKFMVYLQKENIIDESGMPKERFSAEFPKEGPSILRIQQVVRGDSAAYFCASSPPGGSPDQPQHFGDGTRLSIL.

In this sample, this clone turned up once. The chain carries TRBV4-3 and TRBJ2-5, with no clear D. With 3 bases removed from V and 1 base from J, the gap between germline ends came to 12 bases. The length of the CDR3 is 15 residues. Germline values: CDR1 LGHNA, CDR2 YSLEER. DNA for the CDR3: TGCGCCAGCAGCCACTCGCCCGCGGCCCAAGAGACCCAGTACTTC. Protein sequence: CASSHSPAAQETQYF.

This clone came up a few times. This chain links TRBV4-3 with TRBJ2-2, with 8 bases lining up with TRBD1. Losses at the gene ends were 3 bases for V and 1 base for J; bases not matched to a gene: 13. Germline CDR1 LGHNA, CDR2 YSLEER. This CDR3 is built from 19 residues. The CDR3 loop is CASSHGTGPSKMNTGELFF. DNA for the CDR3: TGCGCCAGCAGCCACGGGACAGGCCCTTCGAAGATGAACACCGGGGAGCTGTTTTTT.

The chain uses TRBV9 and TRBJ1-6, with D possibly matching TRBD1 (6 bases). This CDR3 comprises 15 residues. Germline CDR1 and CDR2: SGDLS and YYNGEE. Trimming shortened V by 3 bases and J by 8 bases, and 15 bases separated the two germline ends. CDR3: CASSARQAMHSPLHF. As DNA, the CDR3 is TGTGCCAGCAGCGCTAGACAGGCAATGCATTCACCCCTCCACTTT.

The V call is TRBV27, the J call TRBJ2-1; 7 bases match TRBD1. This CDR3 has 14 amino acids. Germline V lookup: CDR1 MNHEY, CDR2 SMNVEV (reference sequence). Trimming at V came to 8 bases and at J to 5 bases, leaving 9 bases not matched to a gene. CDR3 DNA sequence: TGTGCCAGCGGATACCGGGACAGAGACAATGAGCAGTTCTTC. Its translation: CASGYRDRDNEQFF.

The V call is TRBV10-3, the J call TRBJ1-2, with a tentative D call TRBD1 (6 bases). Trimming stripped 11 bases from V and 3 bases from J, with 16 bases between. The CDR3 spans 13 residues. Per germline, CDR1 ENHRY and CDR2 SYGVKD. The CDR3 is CAAKQGLDYGYTF. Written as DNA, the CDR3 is TGTGCCGCAAAGCAGGGGTTAGACTATGGCTACACCTTC.

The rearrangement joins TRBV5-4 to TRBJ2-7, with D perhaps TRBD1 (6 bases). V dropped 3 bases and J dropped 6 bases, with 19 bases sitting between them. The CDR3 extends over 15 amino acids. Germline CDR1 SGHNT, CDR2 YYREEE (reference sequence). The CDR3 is CASSSNRVPPGEQYF. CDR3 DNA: TGTGCCAGCAGCTCGAACAGGGTACCCCCGGGCGAGCAGTACTTC.

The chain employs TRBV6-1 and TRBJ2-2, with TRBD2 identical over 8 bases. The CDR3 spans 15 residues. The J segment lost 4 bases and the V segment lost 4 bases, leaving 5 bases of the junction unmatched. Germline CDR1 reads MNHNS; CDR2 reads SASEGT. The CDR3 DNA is TGTGCCAGCAGTGCCGGGACTAGTGCCACCGGGGAGCTGTTTTTT. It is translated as CASSAGTSATGELFF.

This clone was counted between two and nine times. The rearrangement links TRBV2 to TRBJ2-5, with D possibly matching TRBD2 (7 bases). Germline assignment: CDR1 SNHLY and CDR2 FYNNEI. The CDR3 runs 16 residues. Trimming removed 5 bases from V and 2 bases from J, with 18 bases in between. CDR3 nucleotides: TGTGCCAGCAGTCATGGGGGGGGCTGCCAACAAGAGACCCAGTACTTC. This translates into CASSHGGGCQQETQYF.

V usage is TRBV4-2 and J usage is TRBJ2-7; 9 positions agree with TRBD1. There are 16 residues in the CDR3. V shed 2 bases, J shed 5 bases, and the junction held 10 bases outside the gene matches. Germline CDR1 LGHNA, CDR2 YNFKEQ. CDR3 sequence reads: CASSQQMTGGKDEQYF. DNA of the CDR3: TGTGCCAGCAGCCAACAGATGACAGGGGGGAAGGACGAGCAGTACTTC.

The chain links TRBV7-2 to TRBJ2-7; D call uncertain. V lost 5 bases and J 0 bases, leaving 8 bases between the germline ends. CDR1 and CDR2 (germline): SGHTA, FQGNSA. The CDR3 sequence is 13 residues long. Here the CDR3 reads CASSELRSYEQYF. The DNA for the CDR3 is TGTGCCAGCAGCGAACTGCGCTCCTACGAGCAGTACTTC.

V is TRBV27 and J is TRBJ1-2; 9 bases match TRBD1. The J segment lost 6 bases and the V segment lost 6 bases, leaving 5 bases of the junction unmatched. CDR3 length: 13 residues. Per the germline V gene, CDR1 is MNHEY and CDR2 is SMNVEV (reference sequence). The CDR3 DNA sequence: TGTGCCAGCAGGTGGGACAGGGAGGATGGCTACACCTTC. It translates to CASRWDREDGYTF.

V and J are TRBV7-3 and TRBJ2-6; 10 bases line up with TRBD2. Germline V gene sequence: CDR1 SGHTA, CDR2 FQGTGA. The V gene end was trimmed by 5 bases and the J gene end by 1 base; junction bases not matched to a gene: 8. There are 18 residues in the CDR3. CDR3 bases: TGTGCCAGCAGCCTCTCGGGACTAGCGATTTCTGGGGCCAACGTCCTGACTTTC. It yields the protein CASSLSGLAISGANVLTF.

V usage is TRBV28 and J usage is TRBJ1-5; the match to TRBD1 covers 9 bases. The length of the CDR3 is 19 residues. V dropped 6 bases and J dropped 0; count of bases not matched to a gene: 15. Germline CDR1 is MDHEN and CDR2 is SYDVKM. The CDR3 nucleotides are TGTGCCAGCAGCTGTTTAAGGGACAGGGACCCTTATAGCAATCAGCCCCAGCATTTT. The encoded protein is CASSCLRDRDPYSNQPQHF.

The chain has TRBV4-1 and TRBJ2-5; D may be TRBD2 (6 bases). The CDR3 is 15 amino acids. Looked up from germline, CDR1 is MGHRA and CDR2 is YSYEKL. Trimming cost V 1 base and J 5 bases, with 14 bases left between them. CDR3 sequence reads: CASSQGTGVGETQYF. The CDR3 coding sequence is TGCGCCAGCAGCCAAGGCACGGGAGTAGGGGAGACCCAGTACTTC.

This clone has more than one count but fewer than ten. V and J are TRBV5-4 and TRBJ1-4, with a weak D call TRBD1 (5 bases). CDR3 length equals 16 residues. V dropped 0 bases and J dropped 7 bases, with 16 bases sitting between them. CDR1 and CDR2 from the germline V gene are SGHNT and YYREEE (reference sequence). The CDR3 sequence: CASSLAGGDAPEKLFF. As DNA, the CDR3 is TGTGCCAGCAGCTTGGCCGGGGGGGACGCACCTGAAAAACTGTTTTTT.

In DNA, the CDR3 is TGTGCCAGCAGCCACCGGGAGCCAGGCGCCTACGAGCAGTACTTC. Amino acids: CASSHREPGAYEQYF. The genes are TRBV14 and TRBJ2-7, with TRBD2 as a possible D gene (6 bases). CDR1 and CDR2 from the germline V gene are SGHDN and FVKESK. CDR3 length equals 15 residues. Trimming removed 3 bases from V and 2 bases from J, with 14 bases in between. The full variable domain, rest sourced from reference TRBV14 and TRBJ2-7, is EAGVTQFPSHSVIEKGQTVTLRCDPISGHDNLYWYRRVMGKEIKFLLHFVKESKQDESGMPNNRFLAERTGGTYSTLKVQPAELEDSGVYFCASSHREPGAYEQYFGPGTRLTVT.